The rows below give T cell receptor beta chains drawn from one sample of a study of T cell responses to AZD1222 COVID-19 vaccine. Repertoires were generated with immunoSEQ multiplex PCR, while TCRdb's copy carries only in-frame clones and drops some. Among around 60,000 clones, about 90% were seen once, and the ten largest hold approximately 5%. The specimen was peripheral blood, collected on day 0 of AZD1222 vaccination. The receptors were sampled from an adult in good health. Each CDR3 is given with its conserved first and last residue. D genes are given only for firm matches. Not all rows give a size; the values are once, few, many and, for expanded clones, a class.

V: TRBV18
D: .
size: .
J: TRBJ1-2
DNA: TGTGCCAGCTCACCCCAGGGCTTGGATGGCTACACCTTC
CDR3: CASSPQGLDGYTF

V: TRBV30
D: .
size: .
J: TRBJ1-2
DNA: TGTGCCTGGAGTGTACAGGCTAACTATGGCTACACCTTC
CDR3: CAWSVQANYGYTF

V: TRBV7-6
D: .
size: .
J: TRBJ1-3
DNA: TGTGCCAGCAGCTTAGCGGGCCCCCGCTCTGGAAACACCATATATTTT
CDR3: CASSLAGPRSGNTIYF

V: TRBV12-3/TRBV12-4
D: .
size: .
J: TRBJ1-2
DNA: TGTGCCACCACCCGCCGTTTAGGCTACACCTTC
CDR3: CATTRRLGYTF

V: TRBV5-4
D: TRBD1
size: .
J: TRBJ1-1
DNA: TGTGCCAGCAGCTTAAATGACAGGGCTGAAGCTTTCTTT
CDR3: CASSLNDRAEAFF

V: TRBV27
D: .
size: .
J: TRBJ2-3
DNA: TGTGCCAGCCGGTTGGGGGGCCTCGGCACAGATACGCAGTATTTT
CDR3: CASRLGGLGTDTQYF

V: TRBV29-1
D: .
size: .
J: TRBJ2-1
DNA: TGCAGCGCCGGCCCGAACATCAGCCCCCGGGAGCAGTTCTTC
CDR3: CSAGPNISPREQFF

V: TRBV5-6
D: TRBD1
size: .
J: TRBJ2-7
DNA: TGTGCCAGCAGCGCAAGACAGGGGTCGGTTTACGAGCAGTACTTC
CDR3: CASSARQGSVYEQYF

V: TRBV3-1/TRBV3-2
D: TRBD2
size: .
J: TRBJ2-5
DNA: TGTGCCAGCAGCCAAGAGAACGTCCGTAGCGGGGGCCCATTCGGGACCCAGTACTTC
CDR3: CASSQENVRSGGPFGTQYF

V: TRBV6-5
D: .
size: .
J: TRBJ1-2
DNA: TGTGCCAGCAGCCCGGGAGGATATGGCTACACCTTC
CDR3: CASSPGGYGYTF

V: TRBV4-1
D: .
size: .
J: TRBJ1-4
DNA: TGCGCCAGCAGCCAACACGGGACTGGGGAAAAACTGTTTTTT
CDR3: CASSQHGTGEKLFF

V: TRBV6-1
D: .
size: .
J: TRBJ2-3
DNA: TGTGCCAGCAGTGAAGCGCGGAGGACAGATACGCAGTATTTT
CDR3: CASSEARRTDTQYF

V: TRBV5-1
D: .
size: .
J: TRBJ2-5
DNA: TGCGCCAGCAGCTTGGGCTTAGGGAGAACGGGAGAGACCCAGTACTTC
CDR3: CASSLGLGRTGETQYF

V: TRBV23-1
D: TRBD1
size: .
J: TRBJ1-2
DNA: TGCGCCAGCAGTCAAGGGACAGCATCGGGCTACACCTTC
CDR3: CASSQGTASGYTF

V: TRBV7-8
D: .
size: .
J: TRBJ1-2
DNA: TGTGCCAGCAGCTTAGTGTTAAGGTCCAGTGGCTACACCTTC
CDR3: CASSLVLRSSGYTF

V: TRBV24-1
D: .
size: .
J: TRBJ1-2
DNA: TGTGCCACCAGTGATGGCCATTCTACCCCTAACTATGGCTACACCTTC
CDR3: CATSDGHSTPNYGYTF

V: TRBV19
D: TRBD1
size: .
J: TRBJ1-1
DNA: TGTGCCAGTAGTCTCGACAGGGGGGGAGCTTTCTTT
CDR3: CASSLDRGGAFF

V: TRBV11-2
D: .
size: .
J: TRBJ2-1
DNA: TGTGCCAGCAGCTCGGTTAGCAGGAGAAACAATGAGCAGTTCTTC
CDR3: CASSSVSRRNNEQFF

V: TRBV19
D: .
size: .
J: TRBJ1-2
DNA: TGTGCCAGTAGAGAGACAGCCACCTTTGGCTACACCTTC
CDR3: CASRETATFGYTF

V: TRBV2
D: TRBD1
size: .
J: TRBJ1-1
DNA: TGTGCCAGCAGCAACAGGGGACAGAACACTGAAGCTTTCTTT
CDR3: CASSNRGQNTEAFF

V: TRBV6-1
D: .
size: .
J: TRBJ1-1
DNA: TGTGCCAGCAGTGAAAATCTCTTAAGGGCCTCTGAAGCTTTCTTT
CDR3: CASSENLLRASEAFF

V: TRBV28
D: .
size: .
J: TRBJ2-7
DNA: TGTGCCAGCAGTGGCCCGGACAGTCTCTCCTCCTACGAGCAGTACTTC
CDR3: CASSGPDSLSSYEQYF

V: TRBV2
D: .
size: .
J: TRBJ1-4
DNA: TGTGCCAGCAGTGAGACGGGGGCGGCTAATGAAAAACTGTTTTTT
CDR3: CASSETGAANEKLFF

V: TRBV3-1/TRBV3-2
D: TRBD2
size: .
J: TRBJ2-3
DNA: TGTGCCAGCAGCCAAGGGCGAGCAAATAGCGGGGGGGCTGGAGATACGCAGTATTTT
CDR3: CASSQGRANSGGAGDTQYF

V: TRBV7-9
D: TRBD1
size: .
J: TRBJ2-2
DNA: TGTGCCAGCAGCCCCGGGACAGCGAACACCGGGGAGCTGTTTTTT
CDR3: CASSPGTANTGELFF

V: TRBV19
D: TRBD1
size: .
J: TRBJ2-5
DNA: TGTGCCAGTAGAGTCTCCGGGACAGGGGGTGAGGAGACCCAGTACTTC
CDR3: CASRVSGTGGEETQYF

V: TRBV15
D: .
size: .
J: TRBJ1-2
DNA: TGTGCCACCAGCAGGGAGGCAGGCGTTAACTATGGCTACACCTTC
CDR3: CATSREAGVNYGYTF

V: TRBV18
D: .
size: .
J: TRBJ1-4
DNA: TGTGCCAGCTCACCTACTAATGAAAAACTGTTTTTT
CDR3: CASSPTNEKLFF

V: TRBV6-5
D: .
size: .
J: TRBJ1-5
DNA: TGTGCCAGCAGTTACGGCGGGAGCAATCAGCCCCAGCATTTT
CDR3: CASSYGGSNQPQHF

V: TRBV7-6
D: TRBD1
size: .
J: TRBJ1-2
DNA: TGTGCCAGCAGCTTAGTCACAGGGGGTGATGATGGCTACACCTTC
CDR3: CASSLVTGGDDGYTF

V: TRBV19
D: .
size: .
J: TRBJ1-2
DNA: TGTGCCAGTAGTATGAATGGTCGGGATGGCTACACCTTC
CDR3: CASSMNGRDGYTF

V: TRBV24-1
D: .
size: .
J: TRBJ2-2
DNA: TGTGCCACCAGTGACCCAGGGACGGGGAACACCGGGGAGCTGTTTTTT
CDR3: CATSDPGTGNTGELFF

V: TRBV3-1/TRBV3-2
D: TRBD1
size: .
J: TRBJ2-7
DNA: TGTGCCAGCAGCCGAGACACCGGGACAGCCTCATACGAGCAGTACTTC
CDR3: CASSRDTGTASYEQYF

V: TRBV5-1
D: .
size: .
J: TRBJ2-2
DNA: TGCGCCAGCAGCTTGCTCGGGATGGGCGACACCGGGGAGCTGTTTTTT
CDR3: CASSLLGMGDTGELFF

V: TRBV19
D: TRBD1
size: .
J: TRBJ1-1
DNA: TGTGCCAGTAGTCTACCCCGAGGGGGCGGGGGCACTGAAGCTTTCTTT
CDR3: CASSLPRGGGGTEAFF

V: TRBV11-2
D: TRBD1
size: .
J: TRBJ2-2
DNA: TGTGCCAGCAGCTTACGGACAGGGTCGTACACCGGGGAGCTGTTTTTT
CDR3: CASSLRTGSYTGELFF

V: TRBV18
D: TRBD1
size: once
J: TRBJ1-1
DNA: TGTGCCAGCTCACCCTCCACGGACAGGGTGGGGACTGAAGCTTTCTTT
CDR3: CASSPSTDRVGTEAFF

V: TRBV2
D: .
size: .
J: TRBJ2-6
DNA: TGTGCCATCTTAGGGGTCTCTGGGGCCAACGTCCTGACTTTC
CDR3: CAILGVSGANVLTF

V: TRBV7-5
D: .
size: .
J: TRBJ1-6
DNA: TGTGCCAGAAGCTTAGGACAGGGAAAGAAATCACCCCTCCACTTT
CDR3: CARSLGQGKKSPLHF

V: TRBV10-1
D: TRBD1
size: .
J: TRBJ1-5
DNA: TGCGCCAGCAGGAAGGGACAGGGGTATAGCAATCAGCCCCAGCATTTT
CDR3: CASRKGQGYSNQPQHF

V: TRBV7-9
D: .
size: .
J: TRBJ1-2
DNA: TGTGCCAGCACGGACAGCTATGGCTACACCTTC
CDR3: CASTDSYGYTF

V: TRBV27
D: .
size: .
J: TRBJ1-2
DNA: TGTGCCAGCAGAATACACGCGGACTATGGCTACACCTTC
CDR3: CASRIHADYGYTF

V: TRBV3-1/TRBV3-2
D: .
size: .
J: TRBJ1-4
DNA: TGTGCCAGCAGCCAACGGGCCCTTAATGAAAAACTGTTTTTT
CDR3: CASSQRALNEKLFF

V: TRBV6-2/TRBV6-3
D: .
size: few
J: TRBJ2-5
DNA: TGTGCCAGCAGTTACCTTAGGGCTTGGGAGACCCAGTACTTC
CDR3: CASSYLRAWETQYF

V: TRBV24-1
D: .
size: .
J: TRBJ2-2
DNA: TGTGCCACCAGTGATCCCGGACAGAACACCGGGGAGCTGTTTTTT
CDR3: CATSDPGQNTGELFF

V: TRBV7-9
D: .
size: .
J: TRBJ1-2
DNA: TGTGCCAGCAGCTTAGTCGTCCCTCATGGCTACACCTTC
CDR3: CASSLVVPHGYTF

V: TRBV9
D: .
size: .
J: TRBJ2-5
DNA: TGTGCCAGCAGCACCGAGGGGGGGATGGAGACCCAGTACTTC
CDR3: CASSTEGGMETQYF

V: TRBV18
D: TRBD1
size: once
J: TRBJ1-5
DNA: TGTGCCAGCTCACCACGTTCCGGGACAGTCAATCAGCCCCAGCATTTT
CDR3: CASSPRSGTVNQPQHF

V: TRBV7-6
D: .
size: .
J: TRBJ1-1
DNA: TGTGCCAGCAGCTTAAGGGCAGAGAACACTGAAGCTTTCTTT
CDR3: CASSLRAENTEAFF